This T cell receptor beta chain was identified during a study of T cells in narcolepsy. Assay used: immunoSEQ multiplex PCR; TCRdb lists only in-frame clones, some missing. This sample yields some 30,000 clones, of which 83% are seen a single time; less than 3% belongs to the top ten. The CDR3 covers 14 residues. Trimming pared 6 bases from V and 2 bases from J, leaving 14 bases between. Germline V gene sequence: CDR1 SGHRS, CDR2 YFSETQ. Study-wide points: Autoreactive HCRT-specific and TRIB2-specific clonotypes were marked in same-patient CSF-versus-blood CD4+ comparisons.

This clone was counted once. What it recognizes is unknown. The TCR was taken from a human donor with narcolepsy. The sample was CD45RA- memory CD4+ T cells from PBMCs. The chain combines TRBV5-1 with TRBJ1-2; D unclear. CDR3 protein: CASTPFGVNYGYTF. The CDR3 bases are TGCGCCAGCACCCCTTTTGGTGTGAACTATGGCTACACCTTC.